The 2 T cell receptor beta chains below come from one sample, sequenced in a study of blood T cell repertoires in COVID-19. Data came from immunoSEQ multiplex PCR; TCRdb stores just in-frame clones and leaves some out. The sample has 150,000 to 200,000 clones, roughly 77% seen once. Sequencing was carried out using PBMCs or T cells enriched from blood (not recorded which). The receptors here all came from a woman in her forties or fifties with acute COVID-19.

The rearrangement links TRBV24-1 to TRBJ1-1; 7 bases are shared with TRBD1. J lost 4 bases, V lost 6 bases, and 7 bases had no gene match. CDR3 length: 14 residues. Germline CDR1 is KGHDR and CDR2 is SFDVKD. CDR3: CATSTKTGTTEAFF. The CDR3 DNA reads as TGTGCCACCAGTACAAAGACAGGGACCACTGAAGCTTTCTTT.

This clone was seen a few times. J is TRBJ2-3 and V is TRBV19, with D perhaps matching TRBD1 (7 bases). Germline CDR1 and CDR2: LNHDA and SQIVND (reference sequence). CDR3 size: 15 residues. The V end lost 7 bases, the J end lost 3 bases, and 17 bases lay between the germline ends. CDR3 DNA: TGTGCCAGTAATCGGAGGGGGCAATCGACAGATACGCAGTATTTT. Its protein product is CASNRRGQSTDTQYF.